The 17 T cell receptor beta chains below all came from one sample that was sequenced in a study of T cells after yellow fever vaccination. TCRdb re-derived calls from the 5' RACE reads in MiXCR, one entry per CDR3 protein. Here the sample spans 400,000 or so distinct CDR3 sequences, 11% being singletons. The specimen was PBMCs, collected on the day of the first yellow fever vaccination. These receptors came from a man aged 18 to 35 who received the YFV17D yellow fever vaccine.

This chain joins TRBV7-2 and TRBJ1-5; weak D call: TRBD1 (5 bases). Trimming cost V 3 bases and J 6 bases, with 12 bases left between them. CDR3 length equals 14 residues. Germline CDR1 and CDR2: SGHTA and FQGNSA. The CDR3 here is CASSFQGGAQPQHF. CDR3 sequence (DNA): TGTGCCAGCAGCTTCCAGGGTGGGGCTCAGCCCCAGCATTTT.

The chain is built from TRBV4-3 and TRBJ2-5; D is uncertain. Germline lookup yields CDR1 LGHNA and CDR2 YSLEER. Trimming shortened V by 2 bases and J by 4 bases, and 14 bases separated the two germline ends. The CDR3 length is 15 residues. In DNA form, the CDR3 reads TGCGCCAGCAGCCAATCACTGTCTCTGGGAGAGACCCAGTACTTC. As protein: CASSQSLSLGETQYF.

This clonotype was observed a handful of times. CDR3 sequence reads: CASSNQGLEQFF. The DNA for the CDR3 is TGTGCCAGCAGTAATCAGGGGCTGGAGCAGTTCTTC. The chain links TRBV6-2 or TRBV6-3 to TRBJ2-1; D might be TRBD1 (6 bases). The CDR3 length is 12 residues. Germline V lookup: CDR1 MNHEY, CDR2 SVGEGT. V was trimmed by 5 bases and J by 10 bases, leaving 12 bases between them.

This clonotype was counted ten times or more. V and J are TRBV19 and TRBJ1-1; weak D call: TRBD1 (5 bases). CDR3 length equals 13 residues. The V gene lost 5 bases and the J gene lost 4 bases, with 11 bases spanning the gap. Germline CDR1 LNHDA, CDR2 SQIVND (reference sequence). For the CDR3, the DNA is TGTGCCAGTAGTCCCCAGGGCCCCACTGAAGCTTTCTTT. Its translation is CASSPQGPTEAFF.

There are a few counts of this clonotype. This chain connects TRBV9 to TRBJ2-3; maybe TRBD2 (6 bases). Germline CDR1 and CDR2: SGDLS and YYNGEE. CDR3 length: 15 amino acids. The V end was cut by 1 base, the J end by 2 bases, with 11 bases between. The CDR3: CASSVMGLNTDTQYF. The CDR3 DNA reads as TGTGCCAGCAGCGTAATGGGACTCAACACAGATACGCAGTATTTT. The full variable domain, its missing parts supplied by reference TRBV9 and TRBJ2-3, is DSGVTQTPKHLITATGQRVTLRCSPRSGDLSVYWYQQSLDQGLQFLIQYYNGEERAKGNILERFSAQQFPDLHSELNLSSLELGDSALYFCASSVMGLNTDTQYFGPGTRLTVL.

This clonotype was observed a few times. The rearrangement links TRBV20-1 to TRBJ2-5; D may correspond to TRBD1 or TRBD2 (5 bases each). Germline CDR1 DFQATT, CDR2 SNEGSKA (reference sequence). The CDR3 is 15 amino acids. Trimming took off 3 bases at V and 5 bases at J, with 19 bases between the two ends. The CDR3 region has the DNA TGCAGTGCTAGGCCCGGGGCCCCGACTTTGGAGACCCAGTACTTC. Its protein is CSARPGAPTLETQYF.

This clonotype was detected only a few times. This sequence joins TRBV5-1 and TRBJ2-5; D uncertain. The CDR3 is 13 amino acids. V was shortened by 1 base and J by 3 bases, with 7 bases between the two germline ends. CDR1 and CDR2 (germline): SGHRS, YFSETQ. The CDR3 is CASSLYGEETQYF. The CDR3 region has the DNA TGCGCCAGCAGCTTGTACGGAGAAGAGACCCAGTACTTC. The full variable domain, in which reference TRBV5-1 and TRBJ2-5 provide the parts outside the CDR3, is KAGVTQTPRYLIKTRGQQVTLSCSPISGHRSVSWYQQTPGQGLQFLFEYFSETQRNKGNFPGRFSGRQFSNSRSEMNVSTLELGDSALYLCASSLYGEETQYFGPGTRLLVL.

The sample holds a few counts of this clonotype. The chain links TRBV11-1 to TRBJ2-1, with TRBD2 matching 16 bases. This CDR3 is built from 19 residues. Germline assignment: CDR1 SGHAT and CDR2 FQDESV (reference sequence). V was clipped by 0 bases and J by 2 bases; unmatched bases: 4. The CDR3 protein is CASSLAPGLAGGTYNEQFF. DNA for the CDR3: TGTGCCAGCAGCTTAGCCCCGGGACTAGCGGGGGGGACCTACAATGAGCAGTTCTTC.

This clonotype has more than one count but fewer than ten. The chain combines TRBV6-8 with TRBJ2-7; D uncertain. The CDR3 length is 14 residues. Germline CDR1 and CDR2: MNHGY and SAAAGT. CDR3 loop: CASSRNLNSHEQYV. As DNA, the CDR3 is TGTGCCAGCAGTCGGAACCTTAACTCCCACGAGCAGTACGTC.

This clonotype showed up just once. The rearrangement joins TRBV12-3 or TRBV12-4 to TRBJ2-2; a possible D gene is TRBD2 (5 bases). The CDR3 runs to 16 residues. Trimming shortened V by 3 bases and J by 3 bases, and 14 bases separated the two germline ends. The DNA of the CDR3 is TGTGCCAGCAGTTTTTCAAGGCTAGCTTACACCGGGGAGCTGTTTTTT. Protein sequence: CASSFSRLAYTGELFF.

This clonotype was recorded at least ten times. The rearrangement joins TRBV7-2 to TRBJ1-1, with D perhaps matching TRBD1 (6 bases). The CDR3 is 13 residues long. V was cut by 5 bases and J by 7 bases, with 14 bases left in between. Germline CDR1 and CDR2: SGHTA and FQGNSA. The CDR3 sequence is CASSRRDTFEAFF. Written as DNA, the CDR3 is TGTGCCAGCAGCCGACGGGACACCTTTGAAGCTTTCTTT.

This clonotype was seen more than once but under ten times. V gene TRBV7-9 combines with J gene TRBJ2-2; 7 bases are shared with TRBD1. CDR3 length: 15 amino acids. The germline V gene encodes CDR1 SEHNR and CDR2 FQNEAQ (reference sequence). Trimming cost V 5 bases and J 2 bases; bases outside gene matches: 5. CDR3 DNA sequence: TGTGCCAGCAGCCCGGACAGGCGCAACACCGGGGAGCTGTTTTTT. It encodes CASSPDRRNTGELFF.

This chain joins TRBV6-2 or TRBV6-3 and TRBJ2-7, with a possible D match to TRBD1 (6 bases). In germline, CDR1 is MNHEY, CDR2 SVGEGT. The CDR3 consists of 13 residues. Between the trimmed V and J ends, which lost 6 bases and 5 bases, there was a span of 14 bases. The CDR3 DNA reads TGTGCCAGCAGGTCAAACTACAGGGACGAGCAGTACTTC. It codes for CASRSNYRDEQYF.

The V gene is TRBV7-2, the J gene TRBJ1-5; D not certain. V lost 3 bases, J lost 7 bases, and 10 bases lay in between. Per the germline V gene, CDR1 is SGHTA and CDR2 is FQGNSA. This CDR3 is built from 13 residues. The CDR3 DNA is TGTGCCAGCAGCTTCGGGTTTTTGCAGCCCCAGCATTTT. The encoded protein is CASSFGFLQPQHF.

Only a few counts were recorded for this clonotype. The chain joins TRBV15 to TRBJ2-3, with TRBD2 matching over 7 bases. The J segment lost 4 bases and the V segment lost 0 bases, leaving 10 bases of the junction unmatched. Germline loops: CDR1 LNHNV, CDR2 YYDKDF (reference sequence). CDR3 length: 17 amino acids. CDR3 nucleotides: TGTGCCACCAGCAGAGATGGTGGGGAGGGTACAGCAGATACGCAGTATTTT. The encoded protein is CATSRDGGEGTADTQYF.

This clonotype has only a few counts. This chain connects TRBV5-1 to TRBJ2-1; D gene uncertain. The length of the CDR3 is 13 residues. Deletions cut 0 bases from V and 6 bases from J, with 7 bases between. Germline CDR1 reads SGHRS; CDR2 reads YFSETQ. The DNA of the CDR3 is TGCGCCAGCAGCTTGGAGGTACGCAATGAGCAGTTCTTC. It yields the protein CASSLEVRNEQFF.

The sample holds a few counts of this clonotype. The chain couples TRBV4-2 to TRBJ1-2; D ambiguous. Trimming cost V 11 bases and J 6 bases, with 22 bases left between them. The length of the CDR3 is 14 residues. Germline lookup yields CDR1 LGHNA and CDR2 YNFKEQ. This chain's CDR3 is CASGGLNRGDGYTF. Here the CDR3 DNA reads TGTGCCTCCGGCGGGCTTAATCGGGGAGATGGCTACACCTTC.